A single sample gave rise to the 21 T cell receptor beta chains below, sequenced in a study of blood T cell repertoires in COVID-19. Profiling relied on immunoSEQ multiplex PCR, and the TCRdb table lists in-frame clones only, not all of them. The table includes roughly 150,000 clones, under 85% detected once. Sequencing was carried out using peripheral blood. These receptors originate from a man aged 65 to 79 who had recovered from COVID-19.

J is TRBJ2-3 and V is TRBV18; 10 nucleotides match TRBD2. After removal of 3 bases from V and 2 bases from J, the junction contained 5 bases not matched to a gene. This CDR3 is 16 amino acids long. Germline V gene sequence: CDR1 KGHSH, CDR2 LQKENI. The CDR3: CASSPMTSGHTDTQYF. CDR3 coding DNA: TGTGCCAGCTCACCCATGACTAGCGGGCACACAGATACGCAGTATTTT.

This clone was observed a single time. The rearrangement joins TRBV10-3 to TRBJ1-2, with no clear D. Deletions cut 3 bases from V and 2 bases from J, with 7 bases between. The CDR3 consists of 13 residues. Germline lookup yields CDR1 ENHRY and CDR2 SYGVKD. CDR3 bases: TGTGCCATCAGTGATACGGGAAACTATGGCTACACCTTC. This codes for CAISDTGNYGYTF.

The chain recombines TRBV5-1 with TRBJ2-1; 11 bases align to TRBD2. The CDR3 length is 15 residues. The V segment lost 1 base and the J segment 6 bases; nucleotides outside the gene matches: 3. CDR1 is SGHRS, CDR2 YFSETQ, per germline. The CDR3 DNA sequence: TGCGCCAGCAGCTTGAATAGCGGGAGGGGCAATGAGCAGTTCTTC. Protein sequence: CASSLNSGRGNEQFF.

The V gene is TRBV10-1, the J gene TRBJ2-2; maybe TRBD2 (5 bases). There are 13 residues in the CDR3. Germline V gene lookup returns CDR1 WNHNN and CDR2 SYGVQD (reference sequence). The V end lost 5 bases, the J end lost 7 bases, and 11 bases lay between the germline ends. CDR3 loop: CASSRSGGGELFF. The CDR3, as DNA: TGCGCCAGCAGTCGGTCTGGAGGCGGGGAGCTGTTTTTT.

This chain uses TRBV4-1 with TRBJ2-7, with 9 bases fitting TRBD1. J was trimmed by 5 bases and V by 0 bases; bases with no gene match: 11. CDR1 MGHRA and CDR2 YSYEKL come from the germline V gene. CDR3 length equals 17 residues. The CDR3 DNA follows: TGCGCCAGCAGCCAAGATCTTGCGGACAGGGGATCCGACGAGCAGTACTTC. Residues: CASSQDLADRGSDEQYF.

This sequence joins TRBV7-6 and TRBJ2-7, with 7 bases matching TRBD2. CDR3 length equals 14 residues. Germline V gene sequence: CDR1 SGHVS, CDR2 FNYEAQ. V shed 5 bases and J 4 bases; nucleotides not matched to a gene: 8. CDR3 loop: CASSPSAGPYEQYF. As DNA, the CDR3 is TGTGCCAGCAGCCCCTCAGCGGGACCTTACGAGCAGTACTTC.

In its sample, this clone was seen once. The V gene is TRBV6-6, the J gene TRBJ2-2; D gene unclear. Trimming stripped 2 bases from V and 2 bases from J, with 6 bases between. The CDR3 is made up of 14 amino acids. Germline V CDR1 and CDR2: MNHNY, SVGAGI (reference sequence). The CDR3 DNA reads TGTGCCAGCAGTTACGCGCACAACACCGGGGAGCTGTTTTTT. It translates to CASSYAHNTGELFF.

The V gene is TRBV18, the J gene TRBJ1-5; 11 positions agree with TRBD1. CDR3 length equals 18 residues. Looked up from germline, CDR1 is KGHSH and CDR2 is LQKENI. J lost 1 base, V lost 4 bases, and 9 bases had no gene match. In DNA, the CDR3 is TGTGCCAGCTCACGGGTAAGGACAGGGGGCCTAAGCAATCAGCCCCAGCATTTT. It specifies CASSRVRTGGLSNQPQHF.

The rearrangement uses TRBV19 and TRBJ2-1; 8 bases are shared with TRBD1. The CDR3 length is 15 residues. Germline V gene sequence: CDR1 LNHDA, CDR2 SQIVND (reference sequence). V was pared by 7 bases and J by 7 bases, with 12 bases of the junction left unmatched. This chain's CDR3 is CASTLGQGARNEQFF. In DNA form, the CDR3 reads TGTGCCAGTACTCTTGGTCAGGGGGCGCGTAATGAGCAGTTCTTC.

The chain has TRBV6-5 and TRBJ1-4; TRBD1 matches at 9 bases. The CDR3 spans 16 residues. The germline gives CDR1 MNHEY, CDR2 SVGAGI. J lost 7 bases, V lost 2 bases, and 8 bases had no gene match. DNA for the CDR3: TGTGCCAGCAGTTACCGTGGGGACAGGGTTCTTGAAAAACTGTTTTTT. Its protein is CASSYRGDRVLEKLFF.

This chain uses TRBV9 with TRBJ1-3; perhaps TRBD1 as D (5 bases). V was pared by 5 bases and J by 0 bases, with 12 bases between. This CDR3 is 15 amino acids long. Germline V CDR1 and CDR2: SGDLS, YYNGEE. This CDR3 reads CASREGLSSGNTIYF. The CDR3, as DNA: TGTGCCAGCAGGGAGGGACTCAGCTCTGGAAACACCATATATTTT.

The genes are TRBV9 and TRBJ2-1; TRBD1 agrees at 12 bases. J lost 6 bases, V lost 4 bases, and 2 bases had no gene match. The CDR3 is 14 amino acids. CDR1 SGDLS and CDR2 YYNGEE come from the germline V gene. The CDR3 nucleotides read TGTGCCAGCAGCCGGGACAGGGGGCGCAATGAGCAGTTCTTC. This encodes CASSRDRGRNEQFF.

The chain recombines TRBV9 with TRBJ1-2; 8 bases are shared with TRBD1. Trimming at V came to 4 bases and at J to 8 bases, leaving 13 bases not matched to a gene. In germline, CDR1 is SGDLS, CDR2 YYNGEE. This CDR3 has 15 residues. CDR3 in amino acids: CASSKRSGQGYGYTF. CDR3 DNA sequence: TGTGCCAGCAGCAAACGAAGCGGACAGGGATACGGCTACACCTTC.

The V gene is TRBV2, the J gene TRBJ1-4, with 9 positions matching TRBD1. The CDR3 totals 14 residues. The V gene end was trimmed by 4 bases and the J gene end by 8 bases; junction bases not matched to a gene: 5. Germline values: CDR1 SNHLY, CDR2 FYNNEI. As DNA, the CDR3 is TGTGCCAGCAGTGCCGGACAGGGGATGGAAAAACTGTTTTTT. Translating it yields CASSAGQGMEKLFF.

The chain has TRBV11-2 and TRBJ2-1; 12 bases align to TRBD2. In germline, CDR1 is SGHAT, CDR2 FQNNGV. The V and J ends lost 2 bases and 4 bases, in that order; junction bases with no gene match: 3. There are 16 residues in the CDR3. CDR3 loop: CASSLQLAGGYNEQFF. CDR3 bases: TGTGCCAGCAGCTTACAGCTAGCGGGAGGGTACAATGAGCAGTTCTTC.

The V and J genes are TRBV19 and TRBJ2-1; D not resolved. The V and J ends lost 3 bases and 6 bases respectively, with 15 bases between them. CDR1 is LNHDA, CDR2 SQIVND, per germline (reference sequence). The CDR3 has 15 amino acids. CDR3 region: CASSIARAQVNEQFF. CDR3 coding DNA: TGTGCCAGTAGTATCGCGAGAGCCCAGGTCAATGAGCAGTTCTTC. The full variable domain, rest sourced from reference TRBV19 and TRBJ2-1, is DGGITQSPKYLFRKEGQNVTLSCEQNLNHDAMYWYRQDPGQGLRLIYYSQIVNDFQKGDIAEGYSVSREKKESFPLTVTSAQKNPTAFYLCASSIARAQVNEQFFGPGTRLTVL.

This chain connects TRBV30 to TRBJ2-7; TRBD1 is a possible D gene (5 bases). The CDR3 consists of 15 residues. Deletions cut 0 bases from V and 2 bases from J, with 14 bases between. Germline lookup yields CDR1 GTSNPN and CDR2 SVGIG (reference sequence). The CDR3 DNA sequence: TGTGCCTGGAGTGTGACAGCCACCAAAGCCTACGAGCAGTACTTC. It translates to CAWSVTATKAYEQYF.

A few counts support this clone. The V and J genes are TRBV6-2 or TRBV6-3 and TRBJ1-6; 11 bases fit TRBD1. Per the germline V gene, CDR1 is MNHEY and CDR2 is SVGEGT. The CDR3 is 15 residues long. After removal of 5 bases from V and 10 bases from J, the junction contained 7 bases not matched to a gene. This chain's CDR3 is CASSGWGQGGSPLHF. The CDR3 DNA sequence: TGTGCCAGCAGTGGATGGGGACAGGGGGGCTCACCCCTCCACTTT.

This clone was detected only a few times. The chain carries TRBV29-1 and TRBJ1-5, with 8 bases that match TRBD1. The CDR3 contains 13 residues. Per germline, CDR1 SQVTM and CDR2 ANQGSEA. With 7 bases clipped from V and 5 bases from J, the junction kept 7 bases outside the gene matches. This CDR3 is CSALLQGDQPQHF. The CDR3, as DNA: TGCAGCGCCCTTTTACAGGGGGATCAGCCCCAGCATTTT.

This clone was seen a single time. The rearrangement uses TRBV5-1 and TRBJ1-2; weak D call: TRBD1 (6 bases). V was pared by 0 bases and J by 6 bases, with 18 bases between. Germline CDR1 is SGHRS and CDR2 is YFSETQ. CDR3 length: 16 residues. Here the CDR3 DNA reads TGCGCCAGCAGCTTGGCCCTTGAATGGACAGTTGATGGCTACACCTTC. As protein: CASSLALEWTVDGYTF.

The genes are TRBV5-8 and TRBJ1-2; D is uncertain. The germline V gene has CDR1 SGHTS and CDR2 YDEGEE. V was trimmed by 2 bases and J by 1 base, leaving 9 bases between them. The CDR3 length is 14 residues. CDR3 in DNA: TGTGCCAGCAGCTTAGTCACTTATAACTATGGCTACACCTTC. This sequence encodes CASSLVTYNYGYTF.